This T cell receptor beta chain was captured in a study of cytomegalovirus exposure and HLA in healthy donors. Whole-study findings and limits: There were reportedly fewer N-insertions in an Asian-associated ancestry cluster than the approximately 670-donor mean, in a later analysis. As a later analysis revealed, the rate of TCR association differed by HLA locus, with DRB1 most and HLA-C fewest. Most TCR sequences proved rare, with some public TCRs found in many donors.

In regard to this clone: Antigen specificity is unknown.

PCR involved 60 Vbeta and 13 Jbeta primers. Profiled with immunoSEQ multiplex PCR; TCRdb holds only in-frame clones, not every one. The top ten hold approximately 3.7% of the sample, which has 150,000 to 200,000 clones, approximately 80% seen once. Despite likely unrecorded immune exposures, the donors were nominally healthy at the time of sampling. The TCR originated in a man younger than 45 in good health and CMV-seropositive. Sequenced sample: PBMCs.

The CDR3 spells CATSPSLYRDTDTQYF. As DNA, the CDR3 is TGTGCCACCAGCCCTTCACTGTACAGAGACACAGATACGCAGTATTTT. This chain connects TRBV15 to TRBJ2-3; D is unclear. The CDR3 runs 16 residues. CDR1 and CDR2 (germline): LNHNV, YYDKDF (reference sequence). The germline V and J ends were trimmed by 5 bases and 2 bases, with 17 bases remaining between them.